This T cell receptor (beta chain) was found in a study of blood T cell repertoires in COVID-19. Study at large: COVID-19 samples from acute and convalescent phases originated in the United States, Italy and Spain.

Method: immunoSEQ multiplex PCR; TCRdb's copy keeps in-frame clones and lacks some. The data contain 150,000 to 250,000 clones, roughly 79% of them singletons. The CDR3 totals 14 residues. Germline V CDR1 and CDR2: SGHTA, FQGNSA. V lost 6 bases and J 2 bases, leaving 13 bases between the germline ends. Sequencing used peripheral blood. The receptor was isolated from a human donor with acute or convalescent COVID-19. The donor label of this sample is uncertain. The V gene is TRBV7-2, the J gene TRBJ1-1; D unclear. The CDR3 here is CASSLSELNTEAFF. The CDR3 DNA follows: TGTGCCAGCAGTTTATCCGAACTTAACACTGAAGCTTTCTTT.